One sample yielded the 21 T cell receptor beta chains listed below, sequenced in a study of T-cell reconstitution after alpha-beta-depleted transplantation in children. Unique molecular identifiers were used to barcode this TCRbeta library. One entry per CDR3 protein results from TCRdb running MiXCR on the PCR reads. The top ten hold around 9.9% of the sample, which has 250,000 to 400,000 distinct CDR3 sequences, around 25% seen once. This sample comprised PBMCs, mostly from graft donor cells, obtained 180 days after TCRalphabeta/CD19-depleted stem cell transplant. Receptor source: a male patient aged 5 to 17 who had a stem cell transplant for acute lymphoblastic leukemia, so the T cells may come from the graft donor.

The rearrangement uses TRBV28 and TRBJ2-3; 7 nucleotides agree with TRBD2. V was clipped by 4 bases and J by 0 bases; unmatched bases: 7. The CDR3 totals 16 residues. From germline, CDR1 is MDHEN and CDR2 SYDVKM. The CDR3: CASSYMGGGSTDTQYF. The DNA of the CDR3 is TGTGCCAGCAGTTACATGGGGGGAGGGAGCACAGATACGCAGTATTTT.

In its sample, this clonotype was seen many times. The chain employs TRBV12-3 or TRBV12-4 and TRBJ2-7; 8 bases map to TRBD2. The ends lost 3 bases at V and 12 bases at J; junction bases unmatched: 7. CDR3 length: 12 amino acids. The chain's CDR3 is CASSFGGLDLYF. The CDR3 coding sequence is TGTGCCAGCAGTTTTGGGGGACTAGACCTGTACTTC.

This clonotype was seen only a few times. This chain joins TRBV20-1 and TRBJ2-2; tentatively, D is TRBD2 (6 bases). The CDR3 is made up of 14 amino acids. The V and J ends lost 2 bases and 3 bases respectively, with 10 bases between them. The germline CDR1 and CDR2 sequences are DFQATT and SNEGSKA (reference sequence). CDR3 DNA sequence: TGCAGTGCTAGACGGACTACCCACACCGGGGAGCTGTTTTTT. This sequence encodes CSARRTTHTGELFF.

This chain uses TRBV4-1 with TRBJ2-2; 12 bases agree with TRBD2. The length of the CDR3 is 17 residues. Trimming took 6 bases from V and 4 from J; bases not matched to a gene: 9. CDR1 is MGHRA and CDR2 is YSYEKL in the germline V gene. CDR3 bases: TGCGCCAGCAGAGGACTAGCGGGATCCTTGGGCACCGGGGAGCTGTTTTTT. This gives the protein CASRGLAGSLGTGELFF.

This clonotype has just a few counts. This chain joins TRBV20-1 and TRBJ2-1; 8 bases line up with TRBD2. The CDR3 length is 15 residues. V lost 1 base to trimming and J lost 9 bases; unmatched junction nucleotides: 11. Germline V gene data show CDR1 as DFQATT and CDR2 as SNEGSKA (reference sequence). In DNA, the CDR3 is TGCAGTGCTAGAGTAGGAACGGGAGGGCCGGGTGAGCAGTTCTTC. Its protein product is CSARVGTGGPGEQFF.

The rearrangement joins TRBV5-1 to TRBJ1-4; D not certain. The CDR3 extends over 15 amino acids. Trimming shortened V by 2 bases and J by 14 bases, and 22 bases separated the two germline ends. CDR1 and CDR2 (germline): SGHRS, YFSETQ. The CDR3 DNA sequence: TGCGCCAGCAGCTTTGTCCCCGGGAGAATGAAAGGGCTGTTTTTT. This sequence encodes CASSFVPGRMKGLFF.

The gene calls are TRBV7-6 and TRBJ2-7, with D possibly matching TRBD2 (7 bases). Trimming took 5 bases from V and 2 from J, leaving 16 bases between them. Germline assignment: CDR1 SGHVS and CDR2 FNYEAQ. The CDR3 loop spans 15 amino acids. CDR3 sequence reads: CASSPGGGGAYEQYF. The CDR3 nucleotides are TGTGCCAGCAGCCCGGGGGGAGGGGGAGCCTACGAGCAGTACTTC.

This clonotype was counted only a few times. The chain has TRBV9 and TRBJ1-5; 7 bases map to TRBD1. Germline V gives CDR1 SGDLS, CDR2 YYNGEE. The J segment lost 2 bases and the V segment lost 3 bases, leaving 2 bases of the junction unmatched. The CDR3 loop spans 14 amino acids. DNA of the CDR3: TGTGCCAGCAGCGGCGGGACAGGCAATCAGCCCCAGCATTTT. Translating it yields CASSGGTGNQPQHF.

The CDR3 DNA reads as TGTGCCAGCACTCCGGGGGGATCCAACACAGATACGCAGTATTTT. Translating it yields CASTPGGSNTDTQYF. V usage is TRBV6-2 or TRBV6-3 and J usage is TRBJ2-3; 7 bases match TRBD2. Germline loops: CDR1 MNHEY, CDR2 SVGEGT. The J segment lost 2 bases and the V segment lost 7 bases, leaving 9 bases of the junction unmatched. This CDR3 comprises 15 residues.

This clonotype was seen at least ten times. This chain joins TRBV5-5 and TRBJ2-7; TRBD1 matches 9 bases. This CDR3 region has 18 residues. V lost 0 bases and J lost 3; bases outside the gene matches: 13. Germline V gene sequence: CDR1 SGHKS, CDR2 YYEKEE (reference sequence). The CDR3 nucleotides read TGTGCCAGCAGCTTGGATGGGACAGGGTTTGTTCGATACTACGAGCAGTACTTC. Translation gives CASSLDGTGFVRYYEQYF.

Many counts were recorded for this clonotype. The CDR3 DNA is TGTGCCAGCAGCCAAGCCGGGACAGGGAGGGACTACGAGCAGTACTTC. Translated, it gives CASSQAGTGRDYEQYF. The chain uses TRBV4-2 and TRBJ2-7; 9 bases map to TRBD1. The trim removed 1 base at V and 3 bases at J, leaving 7 bases unmatched. CDR3 length equals 16 residues. Germline V gene lookup returns CDR1 LGHNA and CDR2 YNFKEQ.

This clonotype was detected a few times. This chain connects TRBV4-1 to TRBJ2-7; 9 bases align to TRBD1. The CDR3 runs to 16 residues. V trimming: 2 bases; J trimming: 5 bases; junction bases outside the gene matches: 10. Germline assignment: CDR1 MGHRA and CDR2 YSYEKL. The CDR3 is CASSQPRDRAGNEQYF. In nucleotides, the CDR3 is TGCGCCAGCAGCCAACCCCGGGACAGGGCTGGGAACGAGCAGTACTTC.

The chain is built from TRBV11-1 and TRBJ2-7; TRBD1 matches at 7 bases. Unmatched junction bases numbered 19, after V lost 5 bases and J lost 6 bases. Germline assignment: CDR1 SGHAT and CDR2 FQDESV (reference sequence). This CDR3 spans 17 amino acids. CDR3 nucleotide sequence: TGTGCCAGCAGCCCTGGGGTCACAGGGGCGCGGACTTTCGAGCAGTACTTC. Protein: CASSPGVTGARTFEQYF.

As DNA, the CDR3 is TGTGCCAGCAGTTCGGGACAGGGGGCGCGAAGGGGGAGCAATCAGCCCCAGCATTTT. This sequence encodes CASSSGQGARRGSNQPQHF. The chain carries TRBV28 and TRBJ1-5; 12 bases agree with TRBD1. Germline V gene data show CDR1 as MDHEN and CDR2 as SYDVKM. This CDR3 is 19 amino acids long. V lost 4 bases to trimming and J lost 1 base; unmatched junction nucleotides: 11.

Here the CDR3 reads CASSLTGRALYNEQFF. The CDR3 DNA sequence: TGTGCCAGCAGCTTAACTGGGAGGGCCCTGTACAATGAGCAGTTCTTC. The chain employs TRBV11-2 and TRBJ2-1; 7 nucleotides agree with TRBD2. CDR3 length: 16 amino acids. The germline V gene has CDR1 SGHAT and CDR2 FQNNGV. The junction had 8 bases not matched to a gene; V was cut back by 2 bases and J by 4 bases.

This clonotype has a handful of counts. This chain links TRBV18 with TRBJ2-7; the D gene is possibly TRBD1 (5 bases). Germline assignment: CDR1 KGHSH and CDR2 LQKENI. V dropped 6 bases and J dropped 3 bases, with 12 bases sitting between them. CDR3 length: 13 residues. In nucleotides, the CDR3 is TGTGCCAGCTCGGGGCTGATGAACTACGAGCAGTACTTC. It yields the protein CASSGLMNYEQYF.

This clonotype was detected a few times. The chain combines TRBV29-1 with TRBJ2-5; 9 positions agree with TRBD1. V shed 7 bases and J 2 bases; nucleotides not matched to a gene: 5. The CDR3 extends over 13 amino acids. CDR1 SQVTM and CDR2 ANQGSEA come from the germline V gene. The CDR3 region is CSAQGTGQETQYF. The CDR3 DNA is TGCAGCGCCCAGGGGACAGGGCAAGAGACCCAGTACTTC.

This chain uses TRBV5-1 with TRBJ2-3; 9 bases match TRBD1. The CDR3 is made up of 13 amino acids. Germline V gives CDR1 SGHRS, CDR2 YFSETQ. V was clipped by 9 bases and J by 2 bases; unmatched bases: 4. CDR3 loop: CATTGGPTDTQYF. In nucleotides, the CDR3 is TGCGCCACTACAGGGGGCCCCACAGATACGCAGTATTTT.

The V gene is TRBV18, the J gene TRBJ2-5, with D unclear. Germline lookup yields CDR1 KGHSH and CDR2 LQKENI. V dropped 0 bases and J dropped 5 bases, with 13 bases sitting between them. The CDR3 sequence is 15 residues long. The chain's CDR3 is CASSPPGRGWETQYF. The CDR3 coding sequence is TGTGCCAGCTCACCACCAGGCAGAGGTTGGGAGACCCAGTACTTC.

This sequence joins TRBV3-1 and TRBJ2-4, with TRBD1 as a possible D gene (6 bases). V was pared by 1 base and J by 2 bases, with 15 bases between. Germline assignment: CDR1 LGHDT and CDR2 YNNKEL (reference sequence). This CDR3 is 17 amino acids long. CDR3 DNA sequence: TGTGCCAGCAGCCAAGGGCTGGGGGCTATAACCAAAAACATTCAGTACTTC. This encodes CASSQGLGAITKNIQYF.

This clonotype occurred once. The chain is built from TRBV20-1 and TRBJ2-3; D not certain. The CDR3 extends over 16 amino acids. The germline V gene has CDR1 DFQATT and CDR2 SNEGSKA (reference sequence). V was trimmed by 6 bases and J by 5 bases, leaving 24 bases between them. CDR3 bases: TGCAGTGCCGCTTCCGACCACACAACTCCACAAGATACGCAGTATTTT. It yields the protein CSAASDHTTPQDTQYF.